This T cell receptor (beta chain) derives from a study of CD8 T cells in Susac syndrome. With random hexamers, reverse transcription was performed on roughly 0.45 to 1 ug of RNA. TCRdb re-derived calls from the immunoSEQ multiplex PCR reads in MiXCR, one entry per CDR3 protein. This table has approximately 190,000 distinct CDR3 sequences, roughly 92% appearing once. The TCR comes from a human donor in good health. Specimen: CD4+ T cells from PBMCs.

The CDR3 nucleotides are TGTGCCAGCAGCTTAGCCACAGTGGAGGAGCAGTTCTTC. This gives the protein CASSLATVEEQFF. The chain is built from TRBV7-9 and TRBJ2-1; D call uncertain. CDR1 and CDR2 from the germline V gene are SEHNR and FQNEAQ (reference sequence). V was trimmed by 0 bases and J by 10 bases, leaving 10 bases between them. This CDR3 contains 13 residues.